This T cell receptor beta chain came from a study of identical twins (dated by TCRdb to the mid-2010s). A note on the overall study: TCR alpha and beta repertoires from monozygotic twins, unrelated adults of various ages and cord blood were deep-sequenced to test whether fetal clonotypes persist. To rule out contamination, the twin experiments were replicated at different times with different library preparation protocols.

To note about this clonotype: Its specific antigen is unknown. Base quality data are lacking; no much larger clone is found one base away.

Study-wide findings and limitations: Abundant cord blood beta clonotypes carried fewer insertions; young adult naive repertoires showed a weaker similar trend, while memory repertoires showed none. Recombination models systematically underestimated out-of-frame TCR alpha sharing in monozygotic twins but agreed with sharing between unrelated individuals. Because the same donors could not be followed over many years, conclusions were based on cross-sectional statistical analysis. In beta out-of-frame sequences, excess twin sharing was weaker, because having fewer shared sequences lowered the signal-to-noise ratio. Out-of-frame TCR alpha sequences shared between twins showed an excess of low generation-probability sequences compared with coincidental sharing between unrelated individuals. Zero-insertion analyses could be partly confounded by invariant T cells such as MAIT and iNKT, though diverse VJ usage argued against such confounding for most clonotypes.

Inclusive of the bounding cysteine and phenylalanine, the CDR3 is 15 residues long. Kept here is only the CDR3 DNA, which spans 45 bases and is read in frame from base 1. From the germline V gene (reference sequence), CDR1 is LNHNV and CDR2 is YYDKDF. Trimming takes 5 bases off V and 0 bases off J; junction bases not matched to a gene: 5. Every donor in the study was a healthy Caucasian. Three pairs of female monozygotic twins, all aged roughly 18 to 30 years, made up the twin cohort. Positive isolation kits from Invitrogen were used to isolate the CD4+ and CD8+ T cell populations. Libraries came from 5' RACE. The sequencer listed for this sample is Illumina HiSeq 2000. Template switching introduced a universal primer binding site; the final cDNA contained a unique molecular identifier, enabling accurate counting of TCR cDNA molecules. Specific primers in the conserved constant-segment region were used to synthesize first-strand cDNA for the TCR alpha and beta chains. To control for contamination, every cDNA library was double barcoded, receiving both a SMART-Mk sample barcode and Illumina barcodes. TruSeq adapter sequences and Illumina sample barcodes were added in two successive PCR steps. The TCR alpha and beta cDNA libraries were sequenced on the Illumina HiSeq platform using custom primers. On the study's bioinformatics: MiGEC processed the raw reads to extract unique molecular identifiers, while MiXCR was used to determine the CDR3 positions. Recombination models were inferred per individual with the repgenHMM and IGoR tools using an EM algorithm. Shared clonotypes were analyzed with the tcR package in R, and sharing was normalized by the product of cloneset sizes. Out-of-frame nonproductive sequences were analyzed to study raw recombination free of thymic and clonal selection effects. The raw public data were reprocessed by TCRdb itself: fastp quality trimming at Q25, MiXCR clonotype calling, in-frame beta chains only. All rows with the same CDR3 protein become a single entry with the most common DNA and genes. These V and J calls rely on TCRdb rather than the paper's analysis. This sample comprises about 220,000 distinct CDR3 sequences, roughly 7.5% of them detected only once. Around 5% of the sample comes from the top ten.

The same data also went into a second study, on yellow fever vaccine responses in identical twins. The second paper further reports: According to the authors, the vaccine-induced T cell response in identical twins seemed to be partly convergent and partly specific to each individual. In identical twins, the study followed T cell clones that responded to the vaccine with precision.

Sequencing used CD8+ T cells sorted from blood. The receptor was isolated from a woman between 18 and 29 years old in good health. This chain joins TRBV15 to TRBJ1-1; TRBD1 lines up with 8 middle nucleotides. The CDR3 has the sequence CATSEHRGMNTEAFF. The bases read TGTGCCACCAGCGAACACAGGGGGATGAACACTGAAGCTTTCTTT.